This TCR beta chain was identified in a study of regulatory T cells in long-lasting Graves disease. General study findings and limits: Sharing of public clonotypes was greater in persistent patients (about 3,000) than in new patients (around 880).

This clonotype was recorded a few times. As yet, its antigen is unknown. Time point meaning: newly diagnosed GD, antithyroid drugs for less than 3 months. Extracted PBMC RNA gave rise to the TCR library. To make TCR beta libraries, researchers used iRepertoire HTBI primers and Arm-PCR of CDR3 regions. TCRdb recomputed calls from the multiplex PCR reads with MiXCR, one row per CDR3 protein. This sample has 400,000 to 450,000 distinct CDR3 sequences, with around 14% found just once. The CDR3 extends over 14 amino acids. V was cut by 4 bases and J by 3 bases, with 13 bases left in between. Germline CDR1 reads SGHRS; CDR2 reads YFSETQ. A further study also used this sample, focusing on T cells in Graves' hyperthyroidism and ophthalmopathy.

The TCR was taken from a woman aged 25 to 39 with Graves disease. The chain carries TRBV5-1 and TRBJ1-1; no reliable D call. This specimen was peripheral blood mononuclear cells (PBMCs), taken at new diagnosis, from a patient treated with antithyroid drugs. CDR3 nucleotide sequence: TGCGCCAGCAGCGCGGGGAGTCTGGACACTGAAGCTTTCTTT. It is translated as CASSAGSLDTEAFF. The variable domain in full, with the rest retrieved from reference TRBV5-1 and TRBJ1-1, is KAGVTQTPRYLIKTRGQQVTLSCSPISGHRSVSWYQQTPGQGLQFLFEYFSETQRNKGNFPGRFSGRQFSNSRSEMNVSTLELGDSALYLCASSAGSLDTEAFFGQGTRLTVV.